Listed below are T cell receptor beta chains from one sample, sequenced in a study of early T cells in non-severe SARS-CoV-2 infection. TCRdb used MiXCR to reprocess the 5' RACE reads, holding one entry per CDR3 protein. In the table there are 70,000 to 90,000 distinct CDR3 sequences, about 10% of which are singletons. Sequenced material: whole blood, taken at baseline. Receptors were obtained from an adult who was a healthcare worker with PCR-confirmed SARS-CoV-2 infection or an uninfected control (not recorded which). Both conserved end residues are part of each CDR3. D genes are given only for firm matches. Rows may omit the clone size; those that give it use once, few, many or a size class.

TRBD1	TRBV10-3	.	19	TRBJ2-7	CAISEESGGIRDFAYEQYF	TGTGCCATCAGTGAGGAGTCAGGGGGCATCCGAGACTTCGCCTACGAGCAGTACTTT
TRBD1	TRBV7-2	.	14	TRBJ1-2	CASSWTGTGVGYTF	TGTGCCAGCAGCTGGACCGGGACAGGAGTTGGCTACACCTTC
.	TRBV27	.	14	TRBJ1-1	CASSFGAGEREAFF	TGTGCCAGCAGTTTTGGGGCGGGGGAGAGGGAAGCTTTCTTT
TRBD1	TRBV4-1	.	18	TRBJ1-3	CASSQPGQGLLSGNTIYF	TGCGCCAGCAGCCAACCGGGACAGGGGCTTCTCTCTGGAAACACCATATATTTT
TRBD1	TRBV20-1	.	12	TRBJ1-5	CSAGTVNQPQHF	TGCAGTGCCGGGACAGTTAATCAGCCCCAGCATTTT
TRBD1	TRBV7-9	many	15	TRBJ2-1	CASTPGTGDYNEQFF	TGTGCCAGCACCCCGGGGACAGGGGATTACAATGAGCAGTTCTTC
.	TRBV27	.	14	TRBJ1-4	CASRDTGWSEKLFF	TGTGCCAGCAGGGACACAGGGTGGTCTGAAAAACTGTTTTTT
TRBD1	TRBV6-1	few	17	TRBJ1-6	CASSENLGQGVGSPLHF	TGTGCCAGCAGTGAAAACCTGGGACAGGGTGTGGGTTCACCCCTCCACTTT
.	TRBV30	few	12	TRBJ1-3	CAWGTGRGTIYF	TGTGCCTGGGGCACAGGCCGTGGCACCATATATTTT
.	TRBV28	few	17	TRBJ2-3	CASSLWAAGAGTDTQYF	TGTGCCAGCAGTTTATGGGCCGCGGGGGCTGGCACAGATACGCAGTATTTT
TRBD1	TRBV12-3/TRBV12-4	.	14	TRBJ2-1	CASSPPKGAREQFF	TGTGCCAGCAGCCCCCCAAAGGGGGCACGCGAGCAGTTCTTC
.	TRBV28	many	15	TRBJ2-3	CASSLEPSLLDTQYF	TGTGCCAGCAGTTTAGAGCCCTCCCTGCTAGATACGCAGTATTTT
TRBD2	TRBV19	few	14	TRBJ2-1	CATQTGLADNEQFF	TGTGCCACACAGACGGGACTAGCGGACAATGAGCAGTTCTTC
TRBD2	TRBV14	few	19	TRBJ2-7	CASSRLPGLAGVSSYEQYF	TGTGCCAGCAGCCGACTCCCGGGACTAGCGGGTGTGAGCTCCTACGAGCAGTACTTC
TRBD2	TRBV5-1	few	18	TRBJ2-5	CASSPPLTSGTFQETQYF	TGCGCCAGCAGCCCCCCCTTGACTAGCGGGACCTTTCAAGAGACCCAGTACTTC
.	TRBV12-3/TRBV12-4	few	13	TRBJ1-2	CASNDLAGYGYTF	TGTGCCAGCAATGACTTGGCGGGATATGGCTACACCTTC
.	TRBV3-1	many	13	TRBJ1-1	CASSAAWDTEAFF	TGTGCCAGCAGCGCAGCTTGGGACACTGAAGCTTTCTTT
.	TRBV20-1	.	15	TRBJ1-1	CSASRGLLKNTEAFF	TGCAGTGCTTCCCGGGGATTGTTGAAGAACACTGAAGCTTTCTTT
TRBD2	TRBV20-1	few	16	TRBJ2-7	CSAHQETSGPPYEQYF	TGCAGTGCTCACCAAGAGACTAGCGGGCCTCCCTACGAGCAGTACTTC
.	TRBV7-3	many	14	TRBJ1-4	CASSLKPRRGRLFF	TGTGCCAGCAGCTTAAAACCCCGTCGCGGAAGACTGTTTTTT
TRBD1	TRBV28	few	13	TRBJ2-7	CASSDRASHEQYF	TGTGCCAGCAGTGACAGGGCCTCCCACGAGCAGTACTTC
.	TRBV3-1	many	13	TRBJ1-5	CASSPLGSQPQHF	TGTGCCAGCAGCCCACTGGGGAGTCAGCCCCAGCATTTT
.	TRBV3-1	.	13	TRBJ2-7	CASSQVGNYEQYF	TGTGCCAGCAGCCAAGTCGGGAACTACGAGCAGTACTTC
.	TRBV15	few	15	TRBJ2-1	CATSSRRGGPNEQFF	TGTGCCACCAGCTCTCGGCGTGGGGGCCCCAATGAGCAGTTCTTC
TRBD1	TRBV2	few	15	TRBJ2-3	CASSGDRYSTDTQYF	TGTGCCAGCAGCGGGGACAGGTATAGCACAGATACGCAGTATTTT
TRBD2	TRBV5-1	.	15	TRBJ2-7	CASSLGLAGIDEQYF	TGCGCCAGCAGCTTGGGACTAGCGGGAATAGACGAGCAGTACTTC
.	TRBV7-9	few	15	TRBJ1-5	CASSLGGFETQPQHF	TGTGCCAGCAGCTTGGGTGGTTTCGAGACACAGCCCCAGCATTTT
TRBD2	TRBV28	many	13	TRBJ2-7	CASSPGLAGEAYF	TGTGCCAGCAGTCCCGGACTAGCGGGAGAAGCTTACTTC
TRBD2	TRBV11-2	once	15	TRBJ2-1	CASSQGLAYYNEQFF	TGTGCCAGCAGCCAGGGACTAGCGTACTACAATGAGCAGTTCTTC
.	TRBV7-8	many	16	TRBJ1-5	CASSQDSALSNQPQHF	TGTGCCAGCAGTCAAGACAGTGCCCTTAGTAATCAGCCCCAGCATTTT
TRBD2	TRBV28	few	14	TRBJ2-1	CASKAGASYNEQFF	TGTGCCAGCAAAGCGGGAGCCTCCTACAATGAGCAGTTCTTC